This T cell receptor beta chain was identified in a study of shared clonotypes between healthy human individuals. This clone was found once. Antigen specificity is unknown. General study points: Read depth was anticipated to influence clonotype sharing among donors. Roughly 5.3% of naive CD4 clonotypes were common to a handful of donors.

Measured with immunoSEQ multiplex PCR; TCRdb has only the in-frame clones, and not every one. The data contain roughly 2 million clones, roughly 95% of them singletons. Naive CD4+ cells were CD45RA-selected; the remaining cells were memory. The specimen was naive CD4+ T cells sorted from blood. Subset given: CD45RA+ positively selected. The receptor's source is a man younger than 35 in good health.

The CDR3 loop is CASSLQGWNEQFF. The CDR3 DNA reads as TGTGCCAGCAGCCTACAGGGGTGGAATGAGCAGTTCTTC. The J gene is TRBJ2-1, the V gene TRBV4-2; 7 bases align to TRBD1. There are 13 residues in the CDR3. V was pared by 4 bases and J by 7 bases, with 4 bases of the junction left unmatched. Germline V gene data show CDR1 as LGHNA and CDR2 as YNFKEQ.